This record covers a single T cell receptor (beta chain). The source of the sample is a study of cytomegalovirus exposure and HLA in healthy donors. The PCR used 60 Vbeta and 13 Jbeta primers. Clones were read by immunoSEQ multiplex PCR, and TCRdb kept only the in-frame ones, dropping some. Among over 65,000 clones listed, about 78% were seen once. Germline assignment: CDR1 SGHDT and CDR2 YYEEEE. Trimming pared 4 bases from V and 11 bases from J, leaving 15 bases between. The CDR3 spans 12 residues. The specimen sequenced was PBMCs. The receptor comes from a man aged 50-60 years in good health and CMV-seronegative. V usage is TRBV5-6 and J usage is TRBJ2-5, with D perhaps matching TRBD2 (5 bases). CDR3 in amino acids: CASSRGLGEQYF. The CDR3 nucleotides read TGTGCCAGCAGCCGAGGTCTCGGGGAGCAGTACTTC. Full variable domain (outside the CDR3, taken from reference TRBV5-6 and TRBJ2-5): DAGVTQSPTHLIKTRGQQVTLRCSPKSGHDTVSWYQQALGQGPQFIFQYYEEEERQRGNFPDRFSGHQFPNYSSELNVNALLLGDSALYLCASSRGLGEQYFGPGTRLLVL.